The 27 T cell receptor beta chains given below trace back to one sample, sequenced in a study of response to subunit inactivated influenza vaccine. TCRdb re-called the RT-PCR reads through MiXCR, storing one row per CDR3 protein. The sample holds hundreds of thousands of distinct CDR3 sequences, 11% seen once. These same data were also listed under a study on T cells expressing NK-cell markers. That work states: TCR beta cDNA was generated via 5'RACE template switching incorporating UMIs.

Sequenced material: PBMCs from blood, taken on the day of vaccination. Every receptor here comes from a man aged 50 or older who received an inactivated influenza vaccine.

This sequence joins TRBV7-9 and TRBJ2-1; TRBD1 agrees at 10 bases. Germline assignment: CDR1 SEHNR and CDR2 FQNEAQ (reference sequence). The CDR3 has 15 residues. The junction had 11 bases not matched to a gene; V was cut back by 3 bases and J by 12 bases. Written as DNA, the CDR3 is TGTGCCAGCAGCTTCTGGACAGGGGGTACGGATGTGCAGTTCTTC. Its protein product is CASSFWTGGTDVQFF.

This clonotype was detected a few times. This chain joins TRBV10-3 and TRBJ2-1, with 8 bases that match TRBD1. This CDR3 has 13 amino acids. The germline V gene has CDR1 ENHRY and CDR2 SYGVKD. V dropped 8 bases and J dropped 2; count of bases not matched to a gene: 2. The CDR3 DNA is TGTGCCATCTCGGGACAGGCCTACAATGAGCAGTTCTTC. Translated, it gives CAISGQAYNEQFF.

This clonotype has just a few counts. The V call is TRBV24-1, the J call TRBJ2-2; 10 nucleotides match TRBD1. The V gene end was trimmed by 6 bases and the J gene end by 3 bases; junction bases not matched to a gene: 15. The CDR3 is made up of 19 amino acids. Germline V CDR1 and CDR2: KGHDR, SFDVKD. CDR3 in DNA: TGTGCCACCAGTCCCCCGGGACAGGGGATACCACACCACACCGGGGAGCTGTTTTTT. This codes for CATSPPGQGIPHHTGELFF.

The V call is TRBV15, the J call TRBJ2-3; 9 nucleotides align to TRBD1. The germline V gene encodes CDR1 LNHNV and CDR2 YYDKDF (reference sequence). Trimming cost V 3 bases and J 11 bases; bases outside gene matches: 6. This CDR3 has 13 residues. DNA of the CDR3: TGTGCCACCAGCAGCCACCCGACAGGGGGGCAGTATTTT. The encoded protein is CATSSHPTGGQYF.

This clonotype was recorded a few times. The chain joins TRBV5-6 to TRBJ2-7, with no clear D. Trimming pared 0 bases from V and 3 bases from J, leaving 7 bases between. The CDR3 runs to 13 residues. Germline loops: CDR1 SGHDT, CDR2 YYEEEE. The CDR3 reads CASSLGSFYEQYF. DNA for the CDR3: TGTGCCAGCAGCTTGGGATCCTTCTACGAGCAGTACTTC. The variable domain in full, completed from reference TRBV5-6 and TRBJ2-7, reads DAGVTQSPTHLIKTRGQQVTLRCSPKSGHDTVSWYQQALGQGPQFIFQYYEEEERQRGNFPDRFSGHQFPNYSSELNVNALLLGDSALYLCASSLGSFYEQYFGPGTRLTVT.

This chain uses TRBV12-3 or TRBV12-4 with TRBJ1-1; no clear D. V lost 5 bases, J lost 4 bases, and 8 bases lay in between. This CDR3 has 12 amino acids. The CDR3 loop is CASSLPTTEAFF. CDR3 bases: TGTGCCAGCAGTCTGCCAACCACTGAAGCTTTCTTT.

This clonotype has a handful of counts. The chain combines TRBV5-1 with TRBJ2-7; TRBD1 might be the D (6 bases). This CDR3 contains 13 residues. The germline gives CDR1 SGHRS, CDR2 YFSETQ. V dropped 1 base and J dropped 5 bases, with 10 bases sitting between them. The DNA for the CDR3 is TGCGCCAGCAGCTTGCAGGGGCTCCACGAGCAGTACTTC. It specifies CASSLQGLHEQYF.

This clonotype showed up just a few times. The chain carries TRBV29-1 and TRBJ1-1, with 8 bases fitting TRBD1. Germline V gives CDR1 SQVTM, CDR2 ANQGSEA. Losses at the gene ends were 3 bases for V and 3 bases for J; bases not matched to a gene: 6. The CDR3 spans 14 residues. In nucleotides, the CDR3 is TGCAGCGTTGAGGGACAGGTCCGAGACACTGAAGCTTTCTTT. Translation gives CSVEGQVRDTEAFF.

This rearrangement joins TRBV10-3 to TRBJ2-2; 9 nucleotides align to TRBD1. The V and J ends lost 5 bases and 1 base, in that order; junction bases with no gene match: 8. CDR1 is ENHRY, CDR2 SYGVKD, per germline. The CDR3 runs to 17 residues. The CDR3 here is CAISPGTGTGNTGELFF. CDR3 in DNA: TGTGCCATCAGTCCCGGGACAGGGACTGGGAACACCGGGGAGCTGTTTTTT.

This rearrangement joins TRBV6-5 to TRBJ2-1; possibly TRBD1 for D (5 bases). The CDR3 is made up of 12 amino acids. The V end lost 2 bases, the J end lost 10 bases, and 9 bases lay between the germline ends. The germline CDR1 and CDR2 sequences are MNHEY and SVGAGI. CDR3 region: CASSYGAGEQFF. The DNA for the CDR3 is TGTGCCAGCAGTTACGGGGCCGGAGAGCAGTTCTTC.

The CDR3 DNA sequence: TGTGCCAGCAGCTTAGCCTCGCTAGCCAACAATGAGCAGTTCTTC. It translates to CASSLASLANNEQFF. V is TRBV7-9 and J is TRBJ2-1; possible D gene TRBD2, 5 bases. CDR1 is SEHNR and CDR2 is FQNEAQ in the germline V gene (reference sequence). Deletions cut 0 bases from V and 5 bases from J, with 11 bases between. This CDR3 contains 15 residues.

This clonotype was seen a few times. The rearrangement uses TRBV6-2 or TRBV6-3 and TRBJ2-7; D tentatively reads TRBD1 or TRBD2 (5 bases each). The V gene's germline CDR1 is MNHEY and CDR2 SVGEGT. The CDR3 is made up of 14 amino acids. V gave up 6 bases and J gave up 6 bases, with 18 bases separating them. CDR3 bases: TGTGCCAGCAGGGGGACGGACGCCGGCCTCGAGCAGTACTTC. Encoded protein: CASRGTDAGLEQYF.

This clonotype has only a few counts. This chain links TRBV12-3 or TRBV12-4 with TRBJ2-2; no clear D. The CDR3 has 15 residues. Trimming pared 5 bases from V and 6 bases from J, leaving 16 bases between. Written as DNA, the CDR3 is TGTGCCAGCAGTCCCCCGCGTGAAGGGCCCGGGGAGCTGTTTTTT. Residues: CASSPPREGPGELFF.

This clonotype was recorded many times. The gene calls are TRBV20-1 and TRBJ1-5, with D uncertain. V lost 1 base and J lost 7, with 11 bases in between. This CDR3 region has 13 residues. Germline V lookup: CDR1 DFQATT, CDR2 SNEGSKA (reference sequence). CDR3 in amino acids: CSARGGLGQPQHF. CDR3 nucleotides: TGCAGTGCTAGAGGAGGCTTGGGGCAGCCCCAGCATTTT.

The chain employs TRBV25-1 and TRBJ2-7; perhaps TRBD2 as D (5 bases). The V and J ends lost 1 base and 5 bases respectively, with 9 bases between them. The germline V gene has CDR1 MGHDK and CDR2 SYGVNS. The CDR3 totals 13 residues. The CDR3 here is CASSESGRHEQYF. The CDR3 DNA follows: TGTGCCAGCAGTGAATCGGGGAGACACGAGCAGTACTTC.

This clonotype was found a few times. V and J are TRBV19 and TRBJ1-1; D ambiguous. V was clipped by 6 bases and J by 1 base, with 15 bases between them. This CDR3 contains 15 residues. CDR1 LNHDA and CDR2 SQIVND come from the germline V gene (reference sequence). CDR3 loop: CASRTRDAGNTEAFF. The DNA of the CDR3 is TGTGCCAGTAGAACCAGAGATGCGGGGAACACTGAAGCTTTCTTT.

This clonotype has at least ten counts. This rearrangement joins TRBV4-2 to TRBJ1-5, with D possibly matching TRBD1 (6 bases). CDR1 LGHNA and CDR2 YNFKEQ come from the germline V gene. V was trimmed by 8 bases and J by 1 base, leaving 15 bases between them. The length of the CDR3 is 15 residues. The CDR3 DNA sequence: TGTGCCAGCGCTCAAGCGCAGGGGAGCAATCAGCCCCAGCATTTT. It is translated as CASAQAQGSNQPQHF.

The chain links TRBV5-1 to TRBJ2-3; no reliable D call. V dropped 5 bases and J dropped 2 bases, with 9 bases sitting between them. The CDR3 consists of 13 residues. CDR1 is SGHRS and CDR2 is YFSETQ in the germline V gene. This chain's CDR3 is CASRLSFTDTQYF. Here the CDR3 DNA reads TGCGCCAGCAGGTTATCTTTCACAGATACGCAGTATTTT.

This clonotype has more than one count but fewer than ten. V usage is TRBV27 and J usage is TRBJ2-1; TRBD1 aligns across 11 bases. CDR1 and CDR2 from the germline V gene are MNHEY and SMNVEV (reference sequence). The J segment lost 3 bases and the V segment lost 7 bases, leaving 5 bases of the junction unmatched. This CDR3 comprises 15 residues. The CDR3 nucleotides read TGTGCCAGCACCTCTGGGACAGGGGGCTACAATGAGCAGTTCTTC. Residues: CASTSGTGGYNEQFF.

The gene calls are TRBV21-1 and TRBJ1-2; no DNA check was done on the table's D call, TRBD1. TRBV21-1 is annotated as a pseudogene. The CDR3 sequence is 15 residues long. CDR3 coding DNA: TGTGCCAGCAGCAAAGACCCGGGGGCGTGCTATGGCTACACCTTC. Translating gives CASSKDPGACYGYTF.

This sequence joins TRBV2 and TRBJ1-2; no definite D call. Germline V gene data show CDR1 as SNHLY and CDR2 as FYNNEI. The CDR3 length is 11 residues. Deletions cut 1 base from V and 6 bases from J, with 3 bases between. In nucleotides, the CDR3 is TGTGCCAGCAGTGAAGTTCATGGCTACACCTTC. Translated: CASSEVHGYTF.

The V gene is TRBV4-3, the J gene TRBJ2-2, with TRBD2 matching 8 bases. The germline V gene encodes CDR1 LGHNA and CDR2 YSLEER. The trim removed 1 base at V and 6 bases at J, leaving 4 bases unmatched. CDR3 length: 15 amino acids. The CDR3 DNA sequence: TGCGCCAGCAGCCAAGCCCTAGCGGGCTCCGGGGAGCTGTTTTTT. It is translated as CASSQALAGSGELFF.

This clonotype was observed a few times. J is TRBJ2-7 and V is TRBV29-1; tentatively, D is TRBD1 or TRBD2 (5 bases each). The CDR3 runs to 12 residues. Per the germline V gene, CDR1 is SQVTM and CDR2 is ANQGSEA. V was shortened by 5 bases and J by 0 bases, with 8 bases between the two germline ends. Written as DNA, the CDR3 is TGCAGCGTTTCGGGGCCCTCCTACGAGCAGTACTTC. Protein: CSVSGPSYEQYF.

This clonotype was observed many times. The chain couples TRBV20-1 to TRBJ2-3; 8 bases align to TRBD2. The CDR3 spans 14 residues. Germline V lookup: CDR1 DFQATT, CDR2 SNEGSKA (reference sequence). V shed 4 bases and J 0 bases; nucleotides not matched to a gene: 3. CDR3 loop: CSAIAGSSTDTQYF. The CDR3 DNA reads TGCAGTGCTATAGCGGGATCTAGCACAGATACGCAGTATTTT.

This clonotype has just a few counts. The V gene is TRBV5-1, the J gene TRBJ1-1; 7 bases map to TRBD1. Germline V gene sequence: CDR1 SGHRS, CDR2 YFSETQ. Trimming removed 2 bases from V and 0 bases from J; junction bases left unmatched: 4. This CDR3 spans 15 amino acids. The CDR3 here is CASSFGGTVNTEAFF. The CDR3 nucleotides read TGCGCCAGCAGCTTTGGCGGGACAGTGAACACTGAAGCTTTCTTT.

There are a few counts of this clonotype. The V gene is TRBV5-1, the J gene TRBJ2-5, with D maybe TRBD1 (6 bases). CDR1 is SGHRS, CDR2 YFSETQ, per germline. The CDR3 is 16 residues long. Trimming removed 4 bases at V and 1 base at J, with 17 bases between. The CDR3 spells CASSVGDNIFQETQYF. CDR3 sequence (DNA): TGCGCCAGCAGCGTCGGGGACAATATCTTCCAAGAGACCCAGTACTTC.

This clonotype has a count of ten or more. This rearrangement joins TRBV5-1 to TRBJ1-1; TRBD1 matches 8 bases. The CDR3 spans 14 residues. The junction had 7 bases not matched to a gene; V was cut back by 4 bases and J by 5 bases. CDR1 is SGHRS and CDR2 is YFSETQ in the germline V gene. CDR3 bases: TGCGCCAGCAGCACCGACAGGGGCGGGACTGAAGCTTTCTTT. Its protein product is CASSTDRGGTEAFF.